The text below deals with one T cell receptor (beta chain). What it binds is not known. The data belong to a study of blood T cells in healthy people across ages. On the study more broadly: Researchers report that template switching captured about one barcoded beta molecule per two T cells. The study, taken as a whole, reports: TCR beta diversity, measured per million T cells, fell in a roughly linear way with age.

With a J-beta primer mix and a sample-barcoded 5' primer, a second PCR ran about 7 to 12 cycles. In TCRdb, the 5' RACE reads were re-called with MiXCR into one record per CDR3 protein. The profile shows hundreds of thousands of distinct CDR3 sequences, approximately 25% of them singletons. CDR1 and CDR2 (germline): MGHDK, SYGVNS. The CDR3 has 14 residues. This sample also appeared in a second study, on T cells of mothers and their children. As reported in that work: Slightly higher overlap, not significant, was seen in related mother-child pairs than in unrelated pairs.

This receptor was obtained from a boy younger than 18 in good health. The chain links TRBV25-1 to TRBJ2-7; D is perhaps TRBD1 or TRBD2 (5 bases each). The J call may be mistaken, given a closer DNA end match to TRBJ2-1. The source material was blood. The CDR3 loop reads CASSQQTWGNEQFF. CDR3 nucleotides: TGTGCCAGCAGTCAACAAACCTGGGGGAATGAGCAGTTCTTC.